Listed below are T cell receptor beta chains from one sample, sequenced in a study of CD8 T cells in ankylosing spondylitis. TCRdb reanalysed the 5' RACE reads using MiXCR and keeps one entry per CDR3 protein. This table holds under 300,000 distinct CDR3 sequences, 15% to 20% found once. What was sequenced was blood, either unsorted or a sorted T cell fraction (not recorded which). The receptors shown here come from a male donor with ankylosing spondylitis or in good health (not recorded which). Each CDR3 is given with its conserved first and last residue. D genes are given only for firm matches. Size is omitted from some rows. Given values are once, few, many or a class for expanded clones.

>TRBD1|TRBJ2-7|few|TRBV7-3
CASSQGQNYEQYF
TGTGCCAGCAGCCAGGGACAGAACTACGAGCAGTACTTC
>.|TRBJ2-7|few|TRBV29-1
CSAAWGSYEQYF
TGCAGCGCCGCGTGGGGATCCTACGAGCAGTACTTC
>.|TRBJ1-6|.|TRBV20-1
CSASGQFGSPLHF
TGCAGTGCTAGTGGACAGTTTGGGTCACCCCTCCACTTT
>.|TRBJ2-5|.|TRBV7-8
CASSIIIEAGGETQYF
TGTGCCAGCAGCATAATCATTGAGGCAGGAGGAGAGACCCAGTACTTC
>.|TRBJ2-6|once|TRBV4-1
CASSQGRHSSGANVLTF
TGCGCCAGCAGCCAAGGGAGACACTCCTCTGGGGCCAACGTCCTGACTTTC
>.|TRBJ2-7|.|TRBV29-1
CSVAMLGNRTTYEQYF
TGCAGCGTTGCGATGCTGGGAAACCGGACCACCTACGAGCAGTACTTC
>.|TRBJ2-5|few|TRBV12-3/TRBV12-4
CASSLLATGETQYF
TGTGCCAGCAGTTTGCTAGCCACGGGGGAGACCCAGTACTTC
>.|TRBJ2-1|many|TRBV29-1
CSVELAQILNEQFF
TGCAGCGTTGAGCTGGCCCAGATTCTCAATGAGCAGTTCTTC
>.|TRBJ2-3|.|TRBV14
CASSPTDREVYTDTQYF
TGTGCCAGCAGCCCGACCGACAGGGAGGTTTACACAGATACGCAGTATTTT
>.|TRBJ2-3|few|TRBV4-1
CASSQSPRVPLDTQYF
TGCGCCAGCAGCCAATCCCCCAGGGTTCCATTGGATACGCAGTATTTT
>TRBD2|TRBJ2-3|.|TRBV6-5
CASSYSFLAGGDTDTQYF
TGTGCCAGCAGTTACTCGTTTCTAGCGGGAGGTGACACAGATACGCAGTATTTT
>TRBD1|TRBJ1-2|few|TRBV20-1
CSASRQGRNYGYTF
TGCAGTGCTTCCAGACAGGGTAGGAACTATGGCTACACCTTC
>.|TRBJ1-1|.|TRBV20-1
CSARDTPLGNTEAFF
TGCAGTGCTAGAGATACACCCCTTGGGAACACTGAAGCTTTCTTT
>TRBD1|TRBJ1-5|few|TRBV4-3
CASSPKGQGASQPQHF
TGCGCCAGCAGCCCGAAGGGACAGGGGGCATCTCAGCCCCAGCATTTT
>TRBD2|TRBJ2-7|many|TRBV7-6
CASSFHSGMGYEQYF
TGTGCCAGCAGCTTCCATAGCGGGATGGGATACGAGCAGTACTTC
>TRBD2|TRBJ2-4|.|TRBV4-1
CASSQDLLVAGGGTKNIQYF
TGCGCCAGCAGCCAAGATTTGTTGGTAGCGGGAGGGGGCACCAAAAACATTCAGTACTTC
>.|TRBJ2-1|many|TRBV10-3
CAISPGIGVSNEQFF
TGTGCCATCAGTCCCGGAATCGGGGTCTCCAATGAGCAGTTCTTC
>TRBD2|TRBJ2-3|.|TRBV20-1
CSVRAGLAGGRTDTQYF
TGCAGTGTCCGAGCGGGACTAGCGGGAGGACGCACAGATACGCAGTATTTT
>.|TRBJ2-7|few|TRBV4-2
CASSPTLVYEQYF
TGTGCCAGCAGCCCGACTTTGGTTTACGAGCAGTACTTC
>TRBD2|TRBJ2-5|.|TRBV4-1
CASSQVVAGDQETQYF
TGCGCCAGCAGCCAAGTGGTAGCGGGAGACCAAGAGACCCAGTACTTC
>TRBD2|TRBJ2-1|few|TRBV10-2
CASSGAGEILNNEQFF
TGCGCCAGCAGCGGGGCGGGGGAAATCCTAAACAATGAGCAGTTCTTC
>.|TRBJ2-1|.|TRBV27
CASSLSGSTPRKYNEQFF
TGTGCCAGCAGTTTAAGTGGCTCAACCCCTCGAAAATACAATGAGCAGTTCTTC
>.|TRBJ2-7|.|TRBV4-1
CASSQSPLEQYF
TGCGCCAGCAGCCAATCCCCACTCGAGCAGTACTTC
>.|TRBJ2-5|many|TRBV5-1
CASSWDPGEETQYF
TGCGCCAGCAGCTGGGACCCGGGGGAAGAGACCCAGTACTTC
>.|TRBJ1-2|.|TRBV4-1
CASSQLMTSGYTF
TGCGCCAGCAGCCAATTGATGACATCTGGCTACACCTTC
>.|TRBJ1-3|.|TRBV18
CASSPGERRDTIYF
TGTGCCAGCTCACCAGGGGAGCGAAGAGACACCATATATTTT
>TRBD2|TRBJ2-7|.|TRBV4-1
CASSQSAGGSYEQYF
TGCGCCAGCAGCCAAAGTGCGGGAGGCTCCTACGAGCAGTACTTC
>.|TRBJ1-5|few|TRBV7-6
CASSLFAQNGYSNQPQHF
TGTGCCAGCAGCTTATTCGCGCAGAACGGCTATAGCAATCAGCCCCAGCATTTT
>TRBD2|TRBJ2-1|.|TRBV24-1
CATSDAPVGGGLAGALYNEQFF
TGTGCCACCAGTGACGCCCCGGTTGGCGGGGGGCTAGCGGGAGCTCTCTACAATGAGCAGTTCTTC
>TRBD2|TRBJ2-2|.|TRBV6-1
CASSVGTSRTGELFF
TGTGCCAGCAGTGTCGGGACTAGCAGGACCGGGGAGCTGTTTTTT
>.|TRBJ2-3|.|TRBV28
CASSLPSWADTQYF
TGTGCCAGCAGTTTGCCTAGCTGGGCAGATACGCAGTATTTT
>TRBD2|TRBJ2-2|.|TRBV10-3
CAISESVAGVGELFF
TGTGCCATCAGTGAGTCTGTAGCGGGAGTCGGGGAGCTGTTTTTT
>.|TRBJ2-5|.|TRBV6-2/TRBV6-3
CASSYSESGQETQYF
TGTGCCAGCAGTTACTCGGAGAGCGGACAAGAGACCCAGTACTTC
>.|TRBJ1-5|many|TRBV6-1
CASRAGVPAQAQHF
TGTGCCAGCAGAGCAGGGGTGCCCGCCCAGGCCCAGCATTTT
>TRBD1|TRBJ2-2|many|TRBV15
CAAGTGLTGELFF
TGTGCCGCCGGGACAGGGCTCACCGGGGAGCTGTTTTTT
>TRBD1|TRBJ2-7|.|TRBV27
CASSPFRTGGYEQYF
TGTGCCAGCAGTCCATTCCGGACAGGGGGCTACGAGCAGTACTTC
>.|TRBJ1-6|many|TRBV12-3/TRBV12-4
CASRKDSSYNSPLHF
TGTGCCAGCAGAAAAGACAGTTCCTATAATTCACCCCTCCACTTT
>.|TRBJ2-7|.|TRBV3-1
CASSQDIGGLSMYEQYF
TGTGCCAGCAGCCAAGATATCGGTGGACTCAGTATGTACGAGCAGTACTTC
>.|TRBJ2-3|few|TRBV10-2
CASSESGVTTDTQYF
TGCGCCAGCAGTGAGTCCGGGGTGACCACAGATACGCAGTATTTT
>.|TRBJ2-7|many|TRBV20-1
CSARDGRQDYEQYF
TGCAGTGCTAGAGATGGTCGGCAGGACTACGAGCAGTACTTC
>.|TRBJ2-2|.|TRBV29-1
CSVELGNTGELFF
TGCAGCGTTGAATTAGGAAACACCGGGGAGCTGTTTTTT
>.|TRBJ2-5|.|TRBV12-3/TRBV12-4
CASSSPLGQPGTQYF
TGTGCCAGCAGTTCACCGTTAGGACAACCTGGGACCCAGTACTTC
>.|TRBJ2-1|many|TRBV7-8
CASSLAVDEQFF
TGTGCCAGCAGCTTAGCGGTCGATGAGCAGTTCTTC
>.|TRBJ2-7|few|TRBV5-5
CASSSFSGASSYEQYF
TGTGCCAGCAGCTCTTTTTCAGGGGCCTCCTCCTACGAGCAGTACTTC
>TRBD2|TRBJ2-1|few|TRBV4-1
CASSQGSSSGLGGEQFF
TGCGCCAGCAGCCAAGGATCATCTAGCGGTCTAGGCGGTGAGCAGTTCTTC
>.|TRBJ2-7|few|TRBV29-1
CSVEGGIGYEQYF
TGCAGCGTTGAAGGTGGTATTGGGTACGAGCAGTACTTC
>TRBD1|TRBJ1-5|few|TRBV6-1
CASSKDRVPSQPQHF
TGTGCCAGCAGTAAAGACAGGGTTCCCAGTCAGCCCCAGCATTTT
>TRBD1|TRBJ2-7|.|TRBV29-1
CSVVDGTGFEQYF
TGCAGCGTTGTGGACGGGACAGGGTTCGAGCAGTACTTC
>.|TRBJ1-5|few|TRBV19
CASSIWTADQPQHF
TGTGCCAGTAGTATCTGGACAGCAGATCAGCCCCAGCATTTT
>.|TRBJ2-1|.|TRBV5-1
CASSLGTAVSYNEQFF
TGCGCCAGCAGCTTGGGGACAGCGGTCTCCTACAATGAGCAGTTCTTC
>.|TRBJ2-3|many|TRBV4-2
CASSQAPLPSDTQYF
TGTGCCAGCAGCCAAGCCCCGTTGCCCTCCGATACGCAGTATTTT
>.|TRBJ1-4|.|TRBV25-1
CASSEGARDEKLFF
TGTGCCAGCAGTGAAGGGGCCAGGGACGAAAAACTGTTTTTT